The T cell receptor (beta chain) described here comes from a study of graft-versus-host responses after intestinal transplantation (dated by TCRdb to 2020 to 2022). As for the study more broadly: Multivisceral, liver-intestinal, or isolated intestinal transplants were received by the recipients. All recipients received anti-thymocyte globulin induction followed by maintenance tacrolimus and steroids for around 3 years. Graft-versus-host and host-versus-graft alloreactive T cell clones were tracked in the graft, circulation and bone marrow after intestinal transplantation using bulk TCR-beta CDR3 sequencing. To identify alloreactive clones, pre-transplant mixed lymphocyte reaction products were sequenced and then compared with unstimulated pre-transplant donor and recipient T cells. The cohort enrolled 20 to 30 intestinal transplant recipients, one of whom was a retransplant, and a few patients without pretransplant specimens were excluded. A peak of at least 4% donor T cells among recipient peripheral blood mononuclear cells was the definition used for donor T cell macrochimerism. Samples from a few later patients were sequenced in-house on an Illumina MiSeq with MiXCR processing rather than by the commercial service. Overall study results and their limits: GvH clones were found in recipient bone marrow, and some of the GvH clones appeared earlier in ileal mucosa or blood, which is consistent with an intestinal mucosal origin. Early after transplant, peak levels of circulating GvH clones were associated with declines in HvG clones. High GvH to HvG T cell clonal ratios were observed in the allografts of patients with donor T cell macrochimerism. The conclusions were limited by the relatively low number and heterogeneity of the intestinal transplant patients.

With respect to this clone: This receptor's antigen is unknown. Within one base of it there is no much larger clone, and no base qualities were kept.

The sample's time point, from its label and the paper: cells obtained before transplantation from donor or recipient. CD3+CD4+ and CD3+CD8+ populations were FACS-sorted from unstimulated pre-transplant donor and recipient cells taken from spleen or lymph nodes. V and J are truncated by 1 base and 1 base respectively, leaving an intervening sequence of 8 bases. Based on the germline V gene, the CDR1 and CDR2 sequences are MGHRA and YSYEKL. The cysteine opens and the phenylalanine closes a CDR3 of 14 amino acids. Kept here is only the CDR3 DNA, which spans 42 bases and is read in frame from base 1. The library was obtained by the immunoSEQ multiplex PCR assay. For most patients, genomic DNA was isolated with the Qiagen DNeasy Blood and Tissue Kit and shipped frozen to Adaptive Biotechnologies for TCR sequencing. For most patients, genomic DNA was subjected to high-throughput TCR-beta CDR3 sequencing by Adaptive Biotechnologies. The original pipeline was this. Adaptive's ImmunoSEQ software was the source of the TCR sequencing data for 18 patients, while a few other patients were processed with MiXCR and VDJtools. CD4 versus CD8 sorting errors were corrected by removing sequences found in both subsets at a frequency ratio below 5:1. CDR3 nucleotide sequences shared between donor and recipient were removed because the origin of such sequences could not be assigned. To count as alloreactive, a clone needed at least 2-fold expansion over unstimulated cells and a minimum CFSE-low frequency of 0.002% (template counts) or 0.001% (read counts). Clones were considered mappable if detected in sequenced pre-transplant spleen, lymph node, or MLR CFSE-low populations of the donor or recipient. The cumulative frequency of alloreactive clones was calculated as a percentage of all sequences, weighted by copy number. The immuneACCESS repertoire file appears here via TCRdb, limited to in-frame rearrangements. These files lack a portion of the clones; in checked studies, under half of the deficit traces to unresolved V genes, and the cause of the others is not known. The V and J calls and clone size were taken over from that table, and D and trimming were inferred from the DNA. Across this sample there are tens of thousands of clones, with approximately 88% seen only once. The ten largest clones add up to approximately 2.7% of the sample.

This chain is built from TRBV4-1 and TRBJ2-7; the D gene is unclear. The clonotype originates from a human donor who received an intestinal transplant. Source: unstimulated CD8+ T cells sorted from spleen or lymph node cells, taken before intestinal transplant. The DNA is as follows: TGCGCCAGCAGCCAAGGACGGGTTTCCTACGAGCAGTACTTC. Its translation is CASSQGRVSYEQYF.